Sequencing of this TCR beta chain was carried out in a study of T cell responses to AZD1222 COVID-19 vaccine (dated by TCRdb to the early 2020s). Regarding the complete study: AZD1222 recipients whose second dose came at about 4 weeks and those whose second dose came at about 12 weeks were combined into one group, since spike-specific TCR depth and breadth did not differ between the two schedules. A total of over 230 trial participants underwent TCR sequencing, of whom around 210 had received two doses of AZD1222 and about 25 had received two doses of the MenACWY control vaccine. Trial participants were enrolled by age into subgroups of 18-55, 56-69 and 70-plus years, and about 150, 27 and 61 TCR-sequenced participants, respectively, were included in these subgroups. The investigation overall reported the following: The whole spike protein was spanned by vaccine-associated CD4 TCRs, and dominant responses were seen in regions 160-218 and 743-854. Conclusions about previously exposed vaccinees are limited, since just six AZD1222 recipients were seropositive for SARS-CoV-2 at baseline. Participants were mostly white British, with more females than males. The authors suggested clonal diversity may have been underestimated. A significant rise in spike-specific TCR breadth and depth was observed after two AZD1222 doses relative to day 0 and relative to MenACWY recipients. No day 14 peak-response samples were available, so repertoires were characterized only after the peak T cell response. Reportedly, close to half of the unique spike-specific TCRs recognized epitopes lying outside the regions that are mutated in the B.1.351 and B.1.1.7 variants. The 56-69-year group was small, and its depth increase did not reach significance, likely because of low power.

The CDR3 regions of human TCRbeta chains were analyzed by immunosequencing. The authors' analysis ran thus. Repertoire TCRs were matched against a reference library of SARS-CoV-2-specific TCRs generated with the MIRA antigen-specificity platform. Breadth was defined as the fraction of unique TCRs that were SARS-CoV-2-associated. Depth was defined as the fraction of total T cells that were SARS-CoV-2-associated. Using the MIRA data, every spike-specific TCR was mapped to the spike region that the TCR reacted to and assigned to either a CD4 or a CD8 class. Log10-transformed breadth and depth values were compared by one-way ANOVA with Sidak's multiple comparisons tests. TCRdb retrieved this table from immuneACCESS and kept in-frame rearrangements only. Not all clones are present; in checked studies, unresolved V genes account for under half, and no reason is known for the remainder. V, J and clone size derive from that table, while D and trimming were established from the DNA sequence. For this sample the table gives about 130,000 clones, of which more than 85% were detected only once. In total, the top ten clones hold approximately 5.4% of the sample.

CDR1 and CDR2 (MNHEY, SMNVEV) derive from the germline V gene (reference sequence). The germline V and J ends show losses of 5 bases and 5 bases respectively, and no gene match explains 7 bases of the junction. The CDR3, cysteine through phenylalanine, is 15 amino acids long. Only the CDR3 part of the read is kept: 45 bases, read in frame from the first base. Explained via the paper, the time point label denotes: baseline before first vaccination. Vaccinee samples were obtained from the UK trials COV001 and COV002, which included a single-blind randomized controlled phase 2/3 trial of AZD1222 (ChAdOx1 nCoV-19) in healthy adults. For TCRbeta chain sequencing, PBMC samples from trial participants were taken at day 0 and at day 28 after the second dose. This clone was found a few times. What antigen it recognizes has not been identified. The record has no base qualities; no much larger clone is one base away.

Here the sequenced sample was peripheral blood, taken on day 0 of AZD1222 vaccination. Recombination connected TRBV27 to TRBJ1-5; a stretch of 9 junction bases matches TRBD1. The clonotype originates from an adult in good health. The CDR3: CASSHGQGFDQPQHF. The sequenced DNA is TGTGCCAGCAGTCATGGACAGGGGTTCGATCAGCCCCAGCATTTT.